One sample yielded the 15 T cell receptor beta chains listed below, sequenced in a study of shared clonotypes between healthy human individuals. Assay used: immunoSEQ multiplex PCR; TCRdb lists only in-frame clones, some missing. Of about 2.4 million clones listed, 90% to 95% are singletons. The sequencing sample was made of naive CD4+ T cells from PBMCs. As for subset: CD45RA+ positively selected. The receptors here all came from a man aged 18-30 years in good health. Some clones in this sample may be carry-over from other donors' samples.

To note about this clone: The same CDR3 arises from other DNA sequences in this sample as well. This chain uses TRBV7-2 with TRBJ1-5; D uncertain. Germline CDR1 is SGHTA and CDR2 is FQGNSA. The V and J ends lost 1 base and 0 bases respectively, with 4 bases between them. The CDR3 is made up of 14 amino acids. The CDR3 protein is CASSLVNSNQPQHF. As DNA, the CDR3 is TGTGCCAGCAGCTTAGTTAATAGCAATCAGCCCCAGCATTTT. The full variable domain, its missing parts supplied by reference TRBV7-2 and TRBJ1-5, is GAGVSQSPSNKVTEKGKDVELRCDPISGHTALYWYRQSLGQGLEFLIYFQGNSAPDKSGLPSDRFSAERTGGSVSTLTIQRTQQEDSAVYLCASSLVNSNQPQHFGDGTRLSIL.

The chain links TRBV11-2 to TRBJ2-7; 9 positions match TRBD1. CDR3 size: 14 residues. Trimming took 5 bases from V and 6 from J; bases not matched to a gene: 8. Germline V lookup: CDR1 SGHAT, CDR2 FQNNGV. The CDR3 sequence is CASSPTGQGGEQYF. CDR3 nucleotide sequence: TGTGCCAGCAGCCCAACGGGACAGGGAGGCGAGCAGTACTTC.

This clone was recorded once. This chain links TRBV7-2 with TRBJ2-2, with 10 bases identical to TRBD2. J lost 0 bases, V lost 3 bases, and 1 base had no gene match. The CDR3 spans 16 residues. CDR1 is SGHTA, CDR2 FQGNSA, per germline. CDR3 DNA: TGTGCCAGCAGCTTTACTAGCGGGGCGAACACCGGGGAGCTGTTTTTT. Translated, it gives CASSFTSGANTGELFF.

This sequence joins TRBV5-4 and TRBJ1-4; the match to TRBD1 covers 8 bases. The junction had 3 bases not matched to a gene; V was cut back by 4 bases and J by 1 base. Germline V lookup: CDR1 SGHNT, CDR2 YYREEE (reference sequence). This CDR3 has 15 residues. The CDR3 bases are TGTGCCAGCAGCCGGGGACAGGAAACTAATGAAAAACTGTTTTTT. Translating gives CASSRGQETNEKLFF. Together with reference TRBV5-4 and TRBJ1-4, the CDR3 gives the full variable domain: ETGVTQSPTHLIKTRGQQVTLRCSSQSGHNTVSWYQQALGQGPQFIFQYYREEENGRGNFPPRFSGLQFPNYSSELNVNALELDDSALYLCASSRGQETNEKLFFGSGTQLSVL.

The chain carries TRBV28 and TRBJ2-7; 7 bases align to TRBD2. The germline V gene has CDR1 MDHEN and CDR2 SYDVKM. This CDR3 contains 17 residues. V gave up 4 bases and J gave up 1 base; unmatched junction bases: 13. CDR3: CASSWDYQVQPSYEQYF. Here the CDR3 DNA reads TGTGCCAGCAGTTGGGACTACCAGGTCCAGCCATCCTACGAGCAGTACTTC.

The gene calls are TRBV19 and TRBJ2-1; 9 bases match TRBD1. There are 15 residues in the CDR3. V dropped 5 bases and J dropped 5; count of bases not matched to a gene: 7. Germline CDR1 LNHDA, CDR2 SQIVND (reference sequence). The DNA for the CDR3 is TGTGCCAGTAGTCTCAAAACAGGGGGCCACAATGAGCAGTTCTTC. This encodes CASSLKTGGHNEQFF. Full variable domain (missing parts from reference TRBV19 and TRBJ2-1): DGGITQSPKYLFRKEGQNVTLSCEQNLNHDAMYWYRQDPGQGLRLIYYSQIVNDFQKGDIAEGYSVSREKKESFPLTVTSAQKNPTAFYLCASSLKTGGHNEQFFGPGTRLTVL.

V gene TRBV9 combines with J gene TRBJ2-1; 10 bases align to TRBD2. The CDR3 totals 17 residues. Germline V gives CDR1 SGDLS, CDR2 YYNGEE. J was trimmed by 9 bases and V by 0 bases; bases with no gene match: 12. The CDR3 nucleotides are TGTGCCAGCAGCGTAGTGGTAGCGGGAGGTTCGGTGGGTGAGCAGTTCTTC. Its translation: CASSVVVAGGSVGEQFF.

The gene calls are TRBV7-9 and TRBJ1-5, with D possibly being TRBD1 (6 bases). From germline, CDR1 is SEHNR and CDR2 FQNEAQ (reference sequence). This CDR3 has 15 residues. V lost 1 base and J lost 3, with 10 bases in between. The CDR3 region is CASSLVGQSNQPQHF. In nucleotides, the CDR3 is TGTGCCAGCAGCTTAGTAGGACAGTCCAATCAGCCCCAGCATTTT.

This rearrangement joins TRBV5-4 to TRBJ2-1; a weak D match, TRBD2 (6 bases). Germline V lookup: CDR1 SGHNT, CDR2 YYREEE (reference sequence). V lost 4 bases and J 6 bases, leaving 11 bases between the germline ends. CDR3 length: 13 residues. The CDR3 sequence is CASSQGLRNEQFF. The CDR3 nucleotides are TGTGCCAGCAGCCAGGGACTCCGCAATGAGCAGTTCTTC.

In nucleotides, the CDR3 is TGTGCCAGCAGTTATACAGGGCTCTCTAACTATGGCTACACCTTC. It yields the protein CASSYTGLSNYGYTF. The chain has TRBV6-5 and TRBJ1-2; a possible D gene is TRBD1 (6 bases). The CDR3 is made up of 15 amino acids. Trimming removed 3 bases from V and 0 bases from J, with 11 bases in between. The germline V gene encodes CDR1 MNHEY and CDR2 SVGAGI.

V usage is TRBV5-1 and J usage is TRBJ2-2, with D tentatively TRBD1 or TRBD2 (6 bases each). The CDR3 totals 16 residues. V was cut by 4 bases and J by 5 bases, with 18 bases left in between. Germline V gene sequence: CDR1 SGHRS, CDR2 YFSETQ. For the CDR3, the DNA is TGCGCCAGCAGCCCCCAAGGGGGGAGTCCAACCGGGGAGCTGTTTTTT. Its protein product is CASSPQGGSPTGELFF.

The chain links TRBV18 to TRBJ2-7; D call uncertain. Looked up from germline, CDR1 is KGHSH and CDR2 is LQKENI. Trimming took off 0 bases at V and 5 bases at J, with 20 bases between the two ends. The CDR3 covers 17 residues. CDR3 residues: CASSPPPRDHISHEQYF. In DNA, the CDR3 is TGTGCCAGCTCACCACCCCCCCGCGACCACATTTCCCACGAGCAGTACTTC.

This rearrangement joins TRBV29-1 to TRBJ1-2, with D tentatively TRBD1 (5 bases). CDR1 is SQVTM, CDR2 ANQGSEA, per germline. Trimming left V 7 bases short and J 2 bases short, with 11 bases between. CDR3 length: 12 residues. CDR3 in DNA: TGCAGCGACGTAGGGGCCAACTATGGCTACACCTTC. It is translated as CSDVGANYGYTF.

This sequence joins TRBV2 and TRBJ1-2, with a tentative D call TRBD1 (6 bases). CDR1 and CDR2 from the germline V gene are SNHLY and FYNNEI. Trimming left V 4 bases short and J 4 bases short, with 16 bases between. CDR3 size: 15 residues. DNA of the CDR3: TGTGCCAGCAGTGCGGCCGGGGGGGCAATCTATGGCTACACCTTC. Its protein is CASSAAGGAIYGYTF.

The genes are TRBV28 and TRBJ1-4, with D tentatively TRBD1 (6 bases). The CDR3 is 17 amino acids. The V end lost 2 bases, the J end lost 0 bases, and 13 bases lay between the germline ends. Germline V gene sequence: CDR1 MDHEN, CDR2 SYDVKM. The CDR3 DNA reads TGTGCCAGCAGTTTAAGGGGGGTTTACGCAACTAATGAAAAACTGTTTTTT. Translating gives CASSLRGVYATNEKLFF.